The TCR beta chain described here comes from a study of shared clonotypes between healthy human individuals. The naive CD8 population came from CD45RO-negative cells selected for CCR7, without terminally differentiated effector memory CD45RA+ cells. The length of the CDR3 is 17 residues. CDR1 and CDR2 (germline): LNHNV, YYDKDF (reference sequence). With 0 bases clipped from V and 0 bases from J, the junction kept 4 bases outside the gene matches. Clones were read by immunoSEQ multiplex PCR, and TCRdb kept only the in-frame ones, dropping some. This table holds some 2.1 million clones, 90% to 95% found once.

This clonotype was obtained from a young man in good health. Some clones in this sample may be carry-over from other donors' samples. The chain is built from TRBV15 and TRBJ2-2; TRBD1 matches 7 bases. Sequenced sample: naive CD8+ T cells from PBMCs. The CDR3 protein is CATSRDLGTANTGELFF. The CDR3 DNA reads as TGTGCCACCAGCAGAGATCTCGGGACAGCGAACACCGGGGAGCTGTTTTTT.